Each of the 16 T cell receptor beta chains below was sequenced from the same sample in a study of circulating and synovial CD4+ cells in juvenile arthritis. TCRdb keeps only in-frame clones here, not all; method: immunoSEQ multiplex PCR. The sample shows fewer than 40,000 clones, 95% of them seen only once. Input material: CD4+ T cells from blood. Every receptor here comes from a human donor with juvenile idiopathic arthritis.

This clone came up a few times. V is TRBV4-3 and J is TRBJ1-3; D gene ambiguous. Deletions cut 0 bases from V and 0 bases from J, with 9 bases between. CDR3 length: 16 residues. In germline, CDR1 is LGHNA, CDR2 YSLEER. The CDR3 region has the DNA TGCGCCAGCAGCCAAGAGTTTTTAAACTCTGGAAACACCATATATTTT. It yields the protein CASSQEFLNSGNTIYF.

In its sample, this clone was seen once. The chain couples TRBV4-1 to TRBJ2-3; TRBD1 might be the D (7 bases). V lost 3 bases to trimming and J lost 6 bases, with 16 bases between them. The CDR3 totals 15 residues. Germline-derived CDR1 and CDR2 are MGHRA and YSYEKL. The CDR3 bases are TGCGCCAGCAGCCAGCAGGGGGGCGGGTCGGATACGCAGTATTTT. Its translation is CASSQQGGGSDTQYF.

V usage is TRBV5-4 and J usage is TRBJ2-5; D is unclear. With 4 bases removed from V and 2 bases from J, the gap between germline ends came to 9 bases. Germline V CDR1 and CDR2: SGHNT, YYREEE (reference sequence). CDR3 length: 13 amino acids. CDR3 region: CASSLTDQETQYF. CDR3 bases: TGTGCCAGCAGCCTTACTGATCAAGAGACCCAGTACTTC.

The rearrangement uses TRBV5-1 and TRBJ2-7; 8 bases line up with TRBD1. This CDR3 spans 15 amino acids. Germline values: CDR1 SGHRS, CDR2 YFSETQ. Trimming cost V 0 bases and J 3 bases; bases outside gene matches: 5. The CDR3, as DNA: TGCGCCAGCAGCTTGGATCTTGGACAGGGCTACGAGCAGTACTTC. Amino acid sequence: CASSLDLGQGYEQYF.

In nucleotides, the CDR3 is TGTGCCAGCAGCCCCCAAGGCCAGCGGGGTTACTACGAGCAGTACTTC. It is translated as CASSPQGQRGYYEQYF. The rearrangement uses TRBV7-6 and TRBJ2-7; 7 nucleotides line up with TRBD2. The CDR3 totals 16 residues. The germline gives CDR1 SGHVS, CDR2 FNYEAQ. Trimming removed 5 bases from V and 3 bases from J; junction bases left unmatched: 13.

This clone was observed a single time. V usage is TRBV10-2 and J usage is TRBJ1-5; perhaps TRBD1 as D (5 bases). The V gene's germline CDR1 is WSHSY and CDR2 SAAADI. V was trimmed by 8 bases and J by 0 bases, leaving 14 bases between them. The CDR3 is 15 amino acids. This CDR3 reads CASAEGVDSNQPQHF. The CDR3 DNA reads as TGCGCCAGCGCAGAAGGGGTGGATAGCAATCAGCCCCAGCATTTT.

V is TRBV7-2 and J is TRBJ1-5, with 8 positions matching TRBD1. J gave up 2 bases and V 2 bases, and 5 bases lay outside the gene matches. CDR3 length: 16 amino acids. The germline CDR1 and CDR2 sequences are SGHTA and FQGNSA. The CDR3, as DNA: TGTGCCAGCAGCTTACAGGGGGCGGTTGGCAATCAGCCCCAGCATTTT. Its translation is CASSLQGAVGNQPQHF.

The chain is built from TRBV6-5 and TRBJ1-1; no definite D call. V gave up 4 bases and J gave up 2 bases, with 8 bases separating them. The CDR3 sequence is 13 residues long. Germline CDR1 reads MNHEY; CDR2 reads SVGAGI. The CDR3 region is CASSLRGNTEAFF. In nucleotides, the CDR3 is TGTGCCAGCAGTTTGCGAGGAAACACTGAAGCTTTCTTT.

The V call is TRBV19, the J call TRBJ1-2, with TRBD1 matching over 9 bases. Looked up from germline, CDR1 is LNHDA and CDR2 is SQIVND (reference sequence). The CDR3 consists of 12 residues. Germline trimming cut 8 bases from V and 4 bases from J; bases unmatched to any gene: 2. The DNA for the CDR3 is TGTGCCAGTCAGGACAGGGGCTATGGCTACACCTTC. Protein product: CASQDRGYGYTF.

This clone was recorded only once. The chain joins TRBV7-9 to TRBJ2-1, with D hard to call. The CDR3 contains 18 residues. Deletions cut 2 bases from V and 5 bases from J, with 22 bases between. Germline V CDR1 and CDR2: SEHNR, FQNEAQ (reference sequence). CDR3 sequence (DNA): TGTGCCAGCAGCTTACCTCGTGGGCTTCAGGAAGCCCACAATGAGCAGTTCTTC. Residues: CASSLPRGLQEAHNEQFF.

V is TRBV19 and J is TRBJ2-2; 8 nucleotides line up with TRBD1. The CDR3 is 17 residues long. Trimming at V came to 5 bases and at J to 7 bases, leaving 15 bases not matched to a gene. Looked up from germline, CDR1 is LNHDA and CDR2 is SQIVND (reference sequence). The CDR3 bases are TGTGCCAGTAGTGGACAGGGTGGATGGTCGGAACACGGGGAGCTGTTTTTT. This gives the protein CASSGQGGWSEHGELFF.

This rearrangement joins TRBV7-3 to TRBJ2-1; 8 bases are a match to TRBD1. The V segment lost 5 bases and the J segment 9 bases; nucleotides outside the gene matches: 6. Germline CDR1 SGHTA, CDR2 FQGTGA. The CDR3 spans 13 residues. CDR3 loop: CASSPRGQTEQFF. The CDR3 nucleotides are TGTGCCAGCAGCCCCAGGGGGCAGACTGAGCAGTTCTTC.

The chain carries TRBV4-2 and TRBJ2-7, with D possibly TRBD2 on 5 matching bases. V was pared by 0 bases and J by 9 bases, with 9 bases between. This CDR3 region has 12 residues. Looked up from germline, CDR1 is LGHNA and CDR2 is YNFKEQ. The CDR3 protein is CASSQDSARQYF. The CDR3, as DNA: TGTGCCAGCAGCCAAGATAGCGCCAGGCAGTACTTC.

The rearrangement joins TRBV6-1 to TRBJ1-5, with 7 bases identical to TRBD1. Unmatched junction bases numbered 10, after V lost 10 bases and J lost 4 bases. CDR1 is MNHNS and CDR2 is SASEGT in the germline V gene. The CDR3 is 14 residues long. The CDR3: CATLFTGVNQPQHF. The DNA of the CDR3 is TGTGCCACCTTATTTACAGGGGTAAATCAGCCCCAGCATTTT.

On this clone: Other DNA sequences of this sample code for an identical CDR3. CDR3 DNA: TGTGCCAGCGGCCCCCCCCCTAGCGGAATTGCCTACAATGAGCAGTTCTTC. This encodes CASGPPPSGIAYNEQFF. V usage is TRBV9 and J usage is TRBJ2-1, with 7 bases lining up with TRBD2. Trimming cost V 7 bases and J 2 bases; bases outside gene matches: 15. Germline V gives CDR1 SGDLS, CDR2 YYNGEE. The CDR3 contains 17 residues.

The chain employs TRBV25-1 and TRBJ1-1, with TRBD1 identical over 7 bases. CDR3 length: 15 residues. CDR1 is MGHDK, CDR2 SYGVNS, per germline. V gave up 3 bases and J gave up 0 bases; unmatched junction bases: 4. As DNA, the CDR3 is TGTGCCAGCAGTGACCCGGGACAGCTGAACACTGAAGCTTTCTTT. It codes for CASSDPGQLNTEAFF.